The 9 T cell receptor beta chains given below trace back to one sample, sequenced in a study of esophageal squamous cell carcinoma under preoperative chemotherapy. The time point was: after preoperative PTX-NDP chemotherapy. TCRdb passed the PCR reads through MiXCR, listing each CDR3 protein once. The sample has approximately 20,000 distinct CDR3 sequences; around 45% are singletons. The sample was taken from a patient given preoperative chemotherapy. These receptors all come from a human donor with esophageal squamous cell carcinoma. The donor label of this sample is uncertain.

As regards this clonotype: The junction and the germline gene differ at one end; a read error may be behind it. The rearrangement joins TRBV7-3 to TRBJ2-3; no reliable D call. This CDR3 is 14 amino acids long. Germline V gene data show CDR1 as SGHTA and CDR2 as FQGTGA. The CDR3 nucleotides read TGTGCCAGCAGAGCTACCTCCCGCCAAGATACGCAGTACTTT. Its protein product is CASRATSRQDTQYF.

This clonotype was found many times. The chain recombines TRBV7-3 with TRBJ2-7; TRBD1 aligns across 8 bases. Germline V gene lookup returns CDR1 SGHTA and CDR2 FQGTGA. The V segment lost 1 base and the J segment 4 bases; nucleotides outside the gene matches: 6. The CDR3 has 15 residues. The CDR3 DNA sequence: TGTGCCAGCAGCTTAAGCGGGACAGGATCTTACGAGCAGTACTTC. This sequence encodes CASSLSGTGSYEQYF. The variable domain in full, completed from reference TRBV7-3 and TRBJ2-7, reads GAGVSQTPSNKVTEKGKYVELRCDPISGHTALYWYRQSLGQGPEFLIYFQGTGAADDSGLPNDRFFAVRPEGSVSTLKIQRTERGDSAVYLCASSLSGTGSYEQYFGPGTRLTVT.

This clonotype was recorded only once. The genes are TRBV7-2 and TRBJ2-5, with D tentatively TRBD1 (6 bases). The end of the DNA aligns better with TRBJ2-7, so the J call may be wrong. In germline, CDR1 is SGHTA, CDR2 FQGNSA. This CDR3 region has 18 residues. CDR3 sequence: CASSLPNPGQKSSYEQYF. The CDR3 DNA reads TGTGCCAGCAGCTTACCCAATCCGGGACAAAAAAGCTCCTACGAGCAGTACTTC.

The genes are TRBV25-1 and TRBJ2-3, with D perhaps TRBD2 (6 bases). CDR3 length: 13 residues. Between the trimmed V and J ends, which lost 6 bases and 4 bases, there was a span of 11 bases. Germline-derived CDR1 and CDR2 are MGHDK and SYGVNS. The CDR3 is CASRKTSSDTQYF. CDR3 nucleotide sequence: TGTGCCAGCAGGAAGACTAGTTCAGATACGCAGTATTTT.

The chain has TRBV7-2 and TRBJ2-4; D is perhaps TRBD1 or TRBD2 (5 bases each). CDR1 is SGHTA, CDR2 FQGNSA, per germline. V lost 4 bases to trimming and J lost 13 bases, with 23 bases between them. The CDR3 is 15 amino acids. CDR3 coding DNA: TGTGCCAGCAGCTCGGGTAGGGGAGACACAAATACGCAGTACTTC. It yields the protein CASSSGRGDTNTQYF.

This chain links TRBV7-2 with TRBJ2-1, with D possibly matching TRBD2 (6 bases). The DNA end is more similar to TRBJ2-7, so the J call may be wrong. Germline values: CDR1 SGHTA, CDR2 FQGNSA. This CDR3 is built from 14 residues. The CDR3: CASSFERASYEQYF. The DNA for the CDR3 is TGTGCCAGCAGCTTCGAGCGGGCTTCCTACGAGCAGTACTTC.

This clonotype appeared many times. The rearrangement joins TRBV19 to TRBJ2-1; tentatively, D is TRBD1 (7 bases). CDR3 length: 15 residues. In germline, CDR1 is LNHDA, CDR2 SQIVND (reference sequence). V lost 5 bases and J 6 bases, leaving 17 bases between the germline ends. CDR3 nucleotide sequence: TGTGCCAGTAGTGTGGCGGGACAGCCAGTCAATGAGCAGTTCTTC. Translation: CASSVAGQPVNEQFF.

This chain uses TRBV7-8 with TRBJ2-3; 7 bases are shared with TRBD2. V trimming: 4 bases; J trimming: 7 bases; junction bases outside the gene matches: 14. The CDR3 is made up of 16 amino acids. Germline CDR1 is SGHVS and CDR2 is FQNEAQ. CDR3 coding DNA: TGTGCCAGCAGCTCACTGGGGGGAGGGCCCGAAAATACGCAGTATTTT. Amino acids: CASSSLGGGPENTQYF.

A few counts support this clonotype. The V call is TRBV15, the J call TRBJ1-4; TRBD1 matches 8 bases. J was trimmed by 5 bases and V by 1 base; bases with no gene match: 0. The CDR3 is 14 residues long. CDR1 is LNHNV, CDR2 YYDKDF, per germline (reference sequence). CDR3: CATSRGQGNEKLFF. Here the CDR3 DNA reads TGTGCCACCAGCAGAGGACAGGGGAATGAAAAACTGTTTTTT.